The 10 T cell receptor beta chains below all came from one sample that was sequenced in a study of T cells in Graves' hyperthyroidism and ophthalmopathy. RNA transcripts were the template for amplifying TCR beta CDR3 regions. TCR CDR3 underwent first-round RT-PCR with the HTBI primer set. Via MiXCR, TCRdb re-called the multiplex PCR reads, giving one row per CDR3 protein. The sample consists of under 550,000 distinct CDR3 sequences, just under 20% of them appearing once. Sequenced: blood. Every receptor here comes from a man in his forties with Graves' ophthalmopathy.

This clonotype was seen repeatedly, ten times or more. The chain links TRBV6-2 or TRBV6-3 to TRBJ2-5; no firm D call. The CDR3 runs 13 residues. Germline lookup yields CDR1 MNHEY and CDR2 SVGEGT. The ends were cut back, 5 bases at V and 3 bases at J, with 10 bases in the middle. CDR3 nucleotide sequence: TGTGCCAGCAGTCCCTGGACGGAAGAGACCCAGTACTTC. Translated: CASSPWTEETQYF.

This clonotype showed up many times. V gene TRBV6-1 combines with J gene TRBJ2-7; D gene uncertain. The germline V and J ends were trimmed by 4 bases and 4 bases, with 8 bases remaining between them. This CDR3 has 12 amino acids. Germline V gene data show CDR1 as MNHNS and CDR2 as SASEGT. As DNA, the CDR3 is TGTGCCAGCAGTGTCGTGGGGTACGAGCAGTACTTC. Amino acids: CASSVVGYEQYF.

This clonotype appeared a few times. The chain employs TRBV5-1 and TRBJ1-1; D is perhaps TRBD1 (5 bases). This CDR3 region has 13 residues. Germline CDR1 is SGHRS and CDR2 is YFSETQ. Trimming took off 3 bases at V and 8 bases at J, with 14 bases between the two ends. CDR3 bases: TGCGCCAGCAGCTGGGCTTTTGACAGAGAAGCTTTCTTT. Translating it yields CASSWAFDREAFF.

This clonotype was counted at least ten times. The V gene is TRBV3-1, the J gene TRBJ2-2, with D uncertain. CDR3 size: 14 residues. Germline V gene lookup returns CDR1 LGHDT and CDR2 YNNKEL (reference sequence). V lost 0 bases, J lost 3 bases, and 5 bases lay in between. DNA of the CDR3: TGTGCCAGCAGCCAAGACGGGTACACCGGGGAGCTGTTTTTT. Its protein product is CASSQDGYTGELFF.

This clonotype has at least ten counts. V gene TRBV7-2 combines with J gene TRBJ2-7; no firm D call. This CDR3 has 16 residues. CDR1 and CDR2 from the germline V gene are SGHTA and FQGNSA. Trimming removed 1 base from V and 2 bases from J, with 15 bases in between. Here the CDR3 DNA reads TGTGCCAGCAGCTTAGGGCGAGTTGGACCCACCTACGAGCAGTACTTC. Residues: CASSLGRVGPTYEQYF.

The CDR3 DNA reads as TGTGCCAGTAGGCGGGACAGGGGGGGTAAGAGGACTGAAGCTTTCTTT. Encoded protein: CASRRDRGGKRTEAFF. V is TRBV19 and J is TRBJ1-1; 11 bases align to TRBD1. V trimming: 6 bases; J trimming: 5 bases; junction bases outside the gene matches: 11. The CDR3 is 16 residues long. CDR1 is LNHDA, CDR2 SQIVND, per germline (reference sequence).

The chain uses TRBV20-1 and TRBJ1-2; D is perhaps TRBD1 (5 bases). Germline lookup yields CDR1 DFQATT and CDR2 SNEGSKA (reference sequence). CDR3 size: 13 residues. V lost 8 bases, J lost 3 bases, and 16 bases lay in between. In DNA, the CDR3 is TGCAGTATTGGTAGGCAGGGTGACTATGGCTACACCTTC. Protein sequence: CSIGRQGDYGYTF.

The chain couples TRBV2 to TRBJ1-1; D remains unclear. The V gene lost 7 bases and the J gene lost 6 bases, with 9 bases spanning the gap. CDR1 and CDR2 (germline): SNHLY, FYNNEI. The CDR3 loop spans 11 amino acids. DNA of the CDR3: TGTGCCAGCATCGAGGTGGCTGAAGCTTTCTTT. Protein sequence: CASIEVAEAFF. Full variable domain (outside the CDR3, taken from reference TRBV2 and TRBJ1-1): EPEVTQTPSHQVTQMGQEVILRCVPISNHLYFYWYRQILGQKVEFLVSFYNNEISEKSEIFDDQFSVERPDGSNFTLKIRSTKLEDSAMYFCASIEVAEAFFGQGTRLTVV.

The chain links TRBV11-2 to TRBJ2-1; tentative D call: TRBD1 (5 bases). This CDR3 has 15 residues. CDR1 is SGHAT, CDR2 FQNNGV, per germline. Trimming cost V 4 bases and J 8 bases, with 18 bases left between them. For the CDR3, the DNA is TGTGCCAGCAGCTCTCGGAACAGGTTAGGGTATGAGCAGTTCTTC. As protein: CASSSRNRLGYEQFF.

This clonotype has a handful of counts. V usage is TRBV6-1 and J usage is TRBJ1-4; D is perhaps TRBD1 (5 bases). The germline CDR1 and CDR2 sequences are MNHNS and SASEGT. There are 15 residues in the CDR3. Trimming stripped 3 bases from V and 6 bases from J, with 14 bases between. CDR3 sequence: CASSDQGEVDEKLFF. CDR3 in DNA: TGTGCCAGCAGTGACCAGGGAGAGGTGGATGAAAAACTGTTTTTT.